These 32 T cell receptor beta chains were all obtained from the same sample, sequenced in a study. Using its own MiXCR run on the 5' RACE reads, TCRdb lists one record per CDR3 protein. The sample lists 50,000 to 80,000 distinct CDR3 sequences, approximately 23% occurring once. Sequencing was performed on memory CD4+ T cells sorted from a lymph node. The sample's subset: memory CD4+ T cells, CD4+CD45RO+CD25-. The origin of the receptors is a female donor with breast cancer.

This clonotype was counted only a few times. The chain carries TRBV6-1 and TRBJ2-5; weak D call: TRBD2 (5 bases). Germline V CDR1 and CDR2: MNHNS, SASEGT. The CDR3 is 13 amino acids. Trimming left V 11 bases short and J 5 bases short, with 18 bases between. CDR3 in amino acids: CASRAGPRETQYF. The CDR3 DNA reads TGTGCCTCTCGGGCGGGCCCCCGGGAGACCCAGTACTTC.

The CDR3 spells CASSPTQGKHEQYF. The CDR3 DNA sequence: TGTGCCAGCTCACCGACACAGGGGAAACACGAGCAGTACTTC. V usage is TRBV18 and J usage is TRBJ2-7, with TRBD1 matching over 7 bases. This CDR3 comprises 14 residues. V lost 3 bases to trimming and J lost 5 bases; unmatched junction nucleotides: 7. Germline CDR1 is KGHSH and CDR2 is LQKENI. The complete variable domain, with remaining parts taken from reference TRBV18 and TRBJ2-7, reads NAGVMQNPRHLVRRRGQEARLRCSPMKGHSHVYWYRQLPEEGLKFMVYLQKENIIDESGMPKERFSAEFPKEGPSILRIQQVVRGDSAAYFCASSPTQGKHEQYFGPGTRLTVT.

In nucleotides, the CDR3 is TGTGCCAGCAGCTGGGGGGACTATGGCTACACCTTC. Protein: CASSWGDYGYTF. The V gene is TRBV5-4, the J gene TRBJ1-2; possible D gene TRBD1, 5 bases. Germline loops: CDR1 SGHNT, CDR2 YYREEE (reference sequence). This CDR3 region has 12 residues. Trimming pared 3 bases from V and 3 bases from J, leaving 6 bases between.

This clonotype was seen more than once but under ten times. This chain joins TRBV10-3 and TRBJ2-2; D gene ambiguous. V was clipped by 5 bases and J by 1 base, with 5 bases between them. Germline V gives CDR1 ENHRY, CDR2 SYGVKD. There are 13 residues in the CDR3. The CDR3 loop reads CAISRQNTGELFF. The CDR3 bases are TGTGCCATCAGTCGACAGAACACCGGGGAGCTGTTTTTT.

The chain recombines TRBV6-1 with TRBJ1-5; no clear D. Trimming cost V 4 bases and J 4 bases, with 14 bases left between them. Germline values: CDR1 MNHNS, CDR2 SASEGT. The CDR3 loop spans 15 amino acids. The CDR3 region has the DNA TGTGCCAGCAGTGTAGCCCCCGGATGGAATCAGCCCCAGCATTTT. Its protein is CASSVAPGWNQPQHF.

The table lists this clonotype with a few counts. V and J are TRBV6-1 and TRBJ2-5; perhaps TRBD2 as D (5 bases). The CDR3 has 14 amino acids. V was shortened by 7 bases and J by 2 bases, with 14 bases between the two germline ends. CDR1 MNHNS and CDR2 SASEGT come from the germline V gene. CDR3 loop: CASTSILGQETQYF. The CDR3 bases are TGTGCCAGCACAAGCATACTAGGGCAAGAGACCCAGTACTTC.

The V gene is TRBV28, the J gene TRBJ1-1; the D is unclear. The CDR3 spans 14 residues. V gave up 5 bases and J gave up 4 bases, with 14 bases separating them. Germline CDR1 MDHEN, CDR2 SYDVKM. Here the CDR3 reads CASSMGRRVTEAFF. The CDR3, as DNA: TGTGCCAGCAGTATGGGAAGACGGGTCACTGAAGCTTTCTTT.

This clonotype was seen ten or more times. The chain employs TRBV7-9 and TRBJ1-2; D remains unclear. Per germline, CDR1 SEHNR and CDR2 FQNEAQ (reference sequence). The CDR3 length is 14 residues. The V gene lost 1 base and the J gene lost 2 bases, with 8 bases spanning the gap. The CDR3 bases are TGTGCCAGCAGCTTAGACAGAAGCAACTATGGCTACACCTTC. This encodes CASSLDRSNYGYTF.

The V and J genes are TRBV3-1 and TRBJ1-2, with D unresolved. This CDR3 is 13 amino acids long. The ends were cut back, 3 bases at V and 2 bases at J, with 7 bases in the middle. Germline-derived CDR1 and CDR2 are LGHDT and YNNKEL (reference sequence). CDR3 DNA: TGTGCCAGCAGCCAGGGCAGGAACTATGGCTACACCTTC. This codes for CASSQGRNYGYTF.

The chain links TRBV6-2 or TRBV6-3 to TRBJ2-1, with 7 bases lining up with TRBD2. The CDR3 is made up of 12 amino acids. The ends lost 8 bases at V and 4 bases at J; junction bases unmatched: 2. Germline V CDR1 and CDR2: MNHEY, SVGEGT. This chain's CDR3 is CASGSGYNEQFF. As DNA, the CDR3 is TGTGCCAGCGGTAGCGGGTACAATGAGCAGTTCTTC.

V gene TRBV28 combines with J gene TRBJ2-3, with 13 nucleotides matching TRBD2. Germline CDR1 reads MDHEN; CDR2 reads SYDVKM. Unmatched junction bases numbered 4, after V lost 2 bases and J lost 2 bases. The CDR3 has 17 amino acids. Here the CDR3 DNA reads TGTGCCAGCAGTTTACCCGGACTAGCGGGAGTCACAGATACGCAGTATTTT. Its translation: CASSLPGLAGVTDTQYF.

This clonotype was detected only a few times. The V gene is TRBV20-1, the J gene TRBJ2-5, with TRBD1 matching 8 bases. The CDR3 has 13 residues. The ends lost 4 bases at V and 5 bases at J; junction bases unmatched: 6. Germline V gene sequence: CDR1 DFQATT, CDR2 SNEGSKA (reference sequence). CDR3 protein: CSATGGASETQYF. CDR3 coding DNA: TGCAGTGCTACAGGGGGCGCTTCGGAGACCCAGTACTTC.

This chain connects TRBV7-2 to TRBJ1-1; D unresolved. The CDR3 loop spans 15 amino acids. V dropped 4 bases and J dropped 0 bases, with 12 bases sitting between them. From germline, CDR1 is SGHTA and CDR2 FQGNSA. The CDR3 protein is CASSSGSQMNTEAFF. In nucleotides, the CDR3 is TGTGCCAGCAGCTCTGGGTCCCAAATGAACACTGAAGCTTTCTTT.

This clonotype was counted many times. The gene calls are TRBV29-1 and TRBJ1-1; 9 bases align to TRBD1. Trimming at V came to 4 bases and at J to 5 bases, leaving 5 bases not matched to a gene. This CDR3 spans 13 amino acids. Germline CDR1 is SQVTM and CDR2 is ANQGSEA. The chain's CDR3 is CSVADRGLTEAFF. CDR3 nucleotide sequence: TGCAGCGTTGCGGACAGGGGCCTGACTGAAGCTTTCTTT. Full variable domain (rest looked up from reference TRBV29-1 and TRBJ1-1): SAVISQKPSRDICQRGTSLTIQCQVDSQVTMMFWYRQQPGQSLTLIATANQGSEATYESGFVIDKFPISRPNLTFSTLTVSNMSPEDSSIYLCSVADRGLTEAFFGQGTRLTVV.

This clonotype was picked up many times. The rearrangement links TRBV5-1 to TRBJ1-5; possibly TRBD1 for D (5 bases). This CDR3 is 15 amino acids long. Germline V CDR1 and CDR2: SGHRS, YFSETQ. The germline V and J ends were trimmed by 4 bases and 3 bases, with 14 bases remaining between them. The CDR3 nucleotides read TGCGCCAGCAGCCCGGGGACTGCGCTCAATCAGCCCCAGCATTTT. It is translated as CASSPGTALNQPQHF.

This clonotype showed up many times. The chain is built from TRBV18 and TRBJ1-1; 7 bases align to TRBD1. Unmatched junction bases numbered 5, after V lost 2 bases and J lost 8 bases. Germline V gene data show CDR1 as KGHSH and CDR2 as LQKENI. CDR3 size: 13 residues. The CDR3 protein is CASSPDREQEAFF. CDR3 nucleotide sequence: TGTGCCAGCTCACCAGACAGGGAGCAAGAAGCTTTCTTT. Based on the CDR3 plus reference TRBV18 and TRBJ1-1, the full variable domain is NAGVMQNPRHLVRRRGQEARLRCSPMKGHSHVYWYRQLPEEGLKFMVYLQKENIIDESGMPKERFSAEFPKEGPSILRIQQVVRGDSAAYFCASSPDREQEAFFGQGTRLTVV.

This clonotype was seen a few times. The V gene is TRBV20-1, the J gene TRBJ2-3, with TRBD1 as a possible D gene (5 bases). V dropped 5 bases and J dropped 3 bases, with 9 bases sitting between them. Germline CDR1 and CDR2: DFQATT and SNEGSKA (reference sequence). The CDR3 length is 12 residues. The CDR3 is CSAVPGTDTQYF. CDR3 bases: TGCAGTGCTGTTCCAGGGACAGATACGCAGTATTTT.

Comments on this clonotype: The CDR3 end shows no conserved phenylalanine or tryptophan, and so a read error is likely. This chain links TRBV24-1 with TRBJ2-3; TRBD2 is a possible D gene (6 bases). This CDR3 comprises 16 residues. Germline V gene data show CDR1 as KGHDR and CDR2 as SFDVKD. Trimming took 4 bases from V and 2 from J, leaving 15 bases between them. CDR3 sequence reads: CATSDPEAGYTDTQYS. As DNA, the CDR3 is TGTGCCACCAGTGACCCGGAGGCGGGGTACACAGATACGCAGTATTCT.

This clonotype was counted a few times. The CDR3 DNA reads as TGCAGTGCTATCGACAGGGTGGGCACTGAAGCTTTCTTT. It yields the protein CSAIDRVGTEAFF. J is TRBJ1-1 and V is TRBV20-1; 7 positions match TRBD1. The V gene end was trimmed by 4 bases and the J gene end by 4 bases; junction bases not matched to a gene: 6. CDR1 is DFQATT, CDR2 SNEGSKA, per germline (reference sequence). The CDR3 covers 13 residues.

This clonotype was counted at least ten times. The V gene is TRBV5-1, the J gene TRBJ2-7; possible D gene TRBD2, 5 bases. CDR1 and CDR2 (germline): SGHRS, YFSETQ. V lost 4 bases to trimming and J lost 5 bases, with 10 bases between them. This CDR3 has 12 residues. The CDR3 sequence: CASSPTSNEQYF. The CDR3 DNA is TGCGCCAGCAGCCCAACTAGTAACGAGCAGTACTTC.

The chain joins TRBV28 to TRBJ1-1; D unclear. Germline loops: CDR1 MDHEN, CDR2 SYDVKM. The CDR3 consists of 12 residues. The germline V and J ends were trimmed by 3 bases and 10 bases, with 12 bases remaining between them. CDR3 nucleotide sequence: TGTGCCAGCAGTTTTTCAGGCTACGGAGCTTTCTTT. Protein: CASSFSGYGAFF.

There are many counts of this clonotype. This rearrangement joins TRBV12-3 or TRBV12-4 to TRBJ1-5; tentatively, D is TRBD1 (5 bases). The CDR3 is 16 amino acids. V was trimmed by 3 bases and J by 0 bases, leaving 12 bases between them. The CDR3 DNA follows: TGTGCCAGCAGTTTCGGGGCGGACCTTAGCAATCAGCCCCAGCATTTT. Encoded protein: CASSFGADLSNQPQHF.

The V and J genes are TRBV5-1 and TRBJ2-3; 7 bases are a match to TRBD1. V dropped 6 bases and J dropped 3; count of bases not matched to a gene: 7. The CDR3 contains 14 residues. Germline V CDR1 and CDR2: SGHRS, YFSETQ. The CDR3 is CASTRGQRTDTQYF. CDR3 coding DNA: TGCGCCAGCACTCGGGGACAGCGAACAGATACGCAGTATTTT.

This clonotype was recorded a few times. The chain couples TRBV27 to TRBJ2-7; 10 bases align to TRBD1. This CDR3 is 15 amino acids long. Germline lookup yields CDR1 MNHEY and CDR2 SMNVEV (reference sequence). Losses at the gene ends were 2 bases for V and 4 bases for J; bases not matched to a gene: 5. CDR3 in amino acids: CASSLILGQGYEQYF. CDR3 sequence (DNA): TGTGCCAGCAGTTTAATTTTGGGACAGGGGTACGAGCAGTACTTC.

With respect to this clonotype: Being one base from a much bigger clone, this may be a read error. V is TRBV7-8 and J is TRBJ1-5; D is perhaps TRBD1 (5 bases). CDR1 and CDR2 (germline): SGHVS, FQNEAQ. This CDR3 is built from 14 residues. CDR3 region: CASSFGTGNRPQHF. In DNA, the CDR3 is TGTGCCAGCAGCTTCGGGACTGGCAATCGGCCCCAGCATTTT.

This clonotype has a handful of counts. The CDR3 is CASSLGGRVGNTEAFF. The CDR3, as DNA: TGCGCCAGCAGCTTGGGGGGCAGGGTCGGGAACACTGAAGCTTTCTTT. This chain connects TRBV5-1 to TRBJ1-1, with D perhaps matching TRBD1 (5 bases). Trimming removed 0 bases at V and 1 base at J, with 13 bases between. The length of the CDR3 is 16 residues. Germline V lookup: CDR1 SGHRS, CDR2 YFSETQ. Looking up the rest from reference TRBV5-1 and TRBJ1-1 gives the full variable domain: KAGVTQTPRYLIKTRGQQVTLSCSPISGHRSVSWYQQTPGQGLQFLFEYFSETQRNKGNFPGRFSGRQFSNSRSEMNVSTLELGDSALYLCASSLGGRVGNTEAFFGQGTRLTVV.

The rearrangement joins TRBV30 to TRBJ2-3; TRBD2 is a possible D gene (6 bases). The V end lost 3 bases, the J end lost 2 bases, and 12 bases lay between the germline ends. The CDR3 has 14 residues. Germline V gene data show CDR1 as GTSNPN and CDR2 as SVGIG (reference sequence). DNA for the CDR3: TGTGCCTGGAGACGTGGGGGGTCCACAGATACGCAGTATTTT. Translation gives CAWRRGGSTDTQYF. Full variable domain (rest looked up from reference TRBV30 and TRBJ2-3): SQTIHQWPATLVQPVGSPLSLECTVEGTSNPNLYWYRQAAGRGLQLLFYSVGIGQISSEVPQNLSASRPQDRQFILSSKKLLLSDSGFYLCAWRRGGSTDTQYFGPGTRLTVL.

Only a few counts were recorded for this clonotype. J is TRBJ1-1 and V is TRBV27; the D is unclear. The germline V gene has CDR1 MNHEY and CDR2 SMNVEV (reference sequence). The CDR3 spans 15 residues. V lost 7 bases to trimming and J lost 0 bases, with 15 bases between them. The CDR3 DNA follows: TGTGCCAGCACCTTCCAGGCCGGGATGAACACTGAAGCTTTCTTT. This encodes CASTFQAGMNTEAFF.

The sample holds a few counts of this clonotype. The chain is built from TRBV6-6 and TRBJ2-5; D possibly matches TRBD1 or TRBD2 (5 bases each). Trimming shortened V by 5 bases and J by 4 bases, and 14 bases separated the two germline ends. Germline V lookup: CDR1 MNHNY, CDR2 SVGAGI (reference sequence). The CDR3 totals 14 residues. CDR3 nucleotides: TGTGCCAGCAGTACCGGGACCCAGGGAGAGACCCAGTACTTC. It encodes CASSTGTQGETQYF.

The rearrangement joins TRBV12-3 or TRBV12-4 to TRBJ2-1; maybe TRBD1 (5 bases). Trimming stripped 2 bases from V and 6 bases from J, with 17 bases between. CDR3 length equals 16 residues. In DNA form, the CDR3 reads TGTGCCAGCAGTTTAAACGCCAGGGTTCCCCCCAATGAGCAGTTCTTC. This encodes CASSLNARVPPNEQFF.

This chain connects TRBV28 to TRBJ2-7; D is ambiguous. CDR3 size: 14 residues. The germline V gene has CDR1 MDHEN and CDR2 SYDVKM. Trimming shortened V by 6 bases and J by 2 bases, and 14 bases separated the two germline ends. CDR3 loop: CASSPQLGTYEQYF. The CDR3 bases are TGTGCCAGCAGCCCCCAGCTAGGCACCTACGAGCAGTACTTC.

This clonotype was seen repeatedly, ten times or more. The V gene is TRBV7-2, the J gene TRBJ1-1, with D perhaps matching TRBD1 (5 bases). The V end was cut by 5 bases, the J end by 0 bases, with 7 bases between. CDR3 length: 13 amino acids. The V gene's germline CDR1 is SGHTA and CDR2 FQGNSA. DNA for the CDR3: TGTGCCAGCAGCCCACAGGTGAACACTGAAGCTTTCTTT. Its protein product is CASSPQVNTEAFF. Complete variable domain (other parts from reference TRBV7-2 and TRBJ1-1): GAGVSQSPSNKVTEKGKDVELRCDPISGHTALYWYRQSLGQGLEFLIYFQGNSAPDKSGLPSDRFSAERTGGSVSTLTIQRTQQEDSAVYLCASSPQVNTEAFFGQGTRLTVV.